The next 31 T cell receptor beta chains were all read from a single sample in a study of metastatic and nonmetastatic thyroid tumors. With MiXCR, TCRdb called clones anew from the PCR reads. Of around 45,000 clones in the sample, about 3.2% were seen once. Every patient was untreated before thyroid surgery. The sequencing input was blood. All receptors come from a female donor with papillary thyroid cancer or a benign thyroid nodule (not recorded which). Some clones in this sample may be carry-over from other donors' samples.

The chain couples TRBV2 to TRBJ2-2, with D tentatively TRBD2 (6 bases). CDR3 length: 16 amino acids. Germline V CDR1 and CDR2: SNHLY, FYNNEI. V gave up 7 bases and J gave up 1 base, with 16 bases separating them. This CDR3 reads CASTPLGSGNTGELFF. The CDR3 DNA reads TGTGCCAGCACCCCCTTAGGTAGCGGGAACACCGGGGAGCTGTTTTTT.

This clone was counted ten times or more. V is TRBV2 and J is TRBJ2-4; D is uncertain. Trimming removed 3 bases at V and 8 bases at J, with 8 bases between. Germline loops: CDR1 SNHLY, CDR2 FYNNEI. This CDR3 region has 12 residues. The CDR3 nucleotides read TGTGCCAGCAGTGATTGGGTGGACATTCAGTACTTC. The encoded protein is CASSDWVDIQYF. Full variable domain (outside the CDR3, taken from reference TRBV2 and TRBJ2-4): EPEVTQTPSHQVTQMGQEVILRCVPISNHLYFYWYRQILGQKVEFLVSFYNNEISEKSEIFDDQFSVERPDGSNFTLKIRSTKLEDSAMYFCASSDWVDIQYFGAGTRLSVL.

Written as DNA, the CDR3 is TGCGCCAGCAGCATGGGCACAGGGGGTACGGGAAAGCAGTACTTC. This codes for CASSMGTGGTGKQYF. The chain combines TRBV5-1 with TRBJ2-7; 8 nucleotides match TRBD1. This CDR3 has 15 residues. Trimming at V came to 4 bases and at J to 8 bases, leaving 14 bases not matched to a gene. Per the germline V gene, CDR1 is SGHRS and CDR2 is YFSETQ.

This clone was counted ten times or more. V is TRBV27 and J is TRBJ2-5, with 8 bases identical to TRBD1. CDR1 is MNHEY and CDR2 is SMNVEV in the germline V gene (reference sequence). V gave up 5 bases and J gave up 4 bases; unmatched junction bases: 9. The CDR3 consists of 15 residues. CDR3 DNA: TGTGCCAGCAGTCCATACAGGGGGTATCTAGAGACCCAGTACTTC. Its translation is CASSPYRGYLETQYF.

Of note for this clone: The sample carries other DNA sequences with the same CDR3. The chain has TRBV30 and TRBJ1-2; a weak D match, TRBD1 (5 bases). The germline V and J ends were trimmed by 5 bases and 4 bases, with 17 bases remaining between them. The germline gives CDR1 GTSNPN, CDR2 SVGIG (reference sequence). This CDR3 spans 14 amino acids. The CDR3 bases are TGTGCCTGGTGGGGGGGGGAGGAAGGCTATGGCTACACCTTC. It encodes CAWWGGEEGYGYTF. Full variable domain (remainder filled in from reference TRBV30 and TRBJ1-2): SQTIHQWPATLVQPVGSPLSLECTVEGTSNPNLYWYRQAAGRGLQLLFYSVGIGQISSEVPQNLSASRPQDRQFILSSKKLLLSDSGFYLCAWWGGEEGYGYTFGSGTRLTVV.

This clone was recorded at least ten times. The chain links TRBV20-1 to TRBJ2-1; TRBD2 aligns across 9 bases. Per germline, CDR1 DFQATT and CDR2 SNEGSKA (reference sequence). CDR3 length equals 17 residues. V lost 3 bases and J lost 4; bases outside the gene matches: 13. In DNA form, the CDR3 reads TGCAGTGCTAGCCCCCCCGTAGCGGGAGCATATTACAATGAGCAGTTCTTC. Encoded protein: CSASPPVAGAYYNEQFF.

This clone was recorded at least ten times. The rearrangement links TRBV5-4 to TRBJ2-3; 7 nucleotides agree with TRBD1. This CDR3 contains 15 residues. Germline CDR1 is SGHNT and CDR2 is YYREEE (reference sequence). The J segment lost 2 bases and the V segment lost 1 base, leaving 4 bases of the junction unmatched. The CDR3 reads CASSLRGQSTDTQYF. The CDR3, as DNA: TGTGCCAGCAGCTTGAGGGGGCAGTCCACAGATACGCAGTATTTT.

This clone appeared a few times. The chain is built from TRBV19 and TRBJ1-3; D is uncertain. V lost 11 bases, J lost 4 bases, and 12 bases lay in between. CDR1 is LNHDA and CDR2 is SQIVND in the germline V gene (reference sequence). The CDR3 is 12 amino acids. The chain's CDR3 is CAPPPKGNTIYF. CDR3 bases: TGTGCCCCCCCACCTAAGGGAAACACCATATATTTT.

This clone has ten or more counts. This may come from a read error, since a much larger clone is one base off. The DNA of the CDR3 is TGTGCCAGCAGCTCCGGCGGGACGACGAACACCGGGGAGCTGTTTTTT. Its translation is CASSSGGTTNTGELFF. The V call is TRBV5-4, the J call TRBJ2-2; weak D call: TRBD2 (6 bases). Trimming cost V 3 bases and J 0 bases, with 12 bases left between them. In germline, CDR1 is SGHNT, CDR2 YYREEE (reference sequence). CDR3 size: 16 residues.

As for this clone: Here the CDR3 omits its conserved ending phenylalanine or tryptophan, so a read error is the likely source. The V and J genes are TRBV11-3 and TRBJ2-7; 8 bases line up with TRBD2. The V gene end was trimmed by 6 bases and the J gene end by 5 bases; junction bases not matched to a gene: 15. Germline values: CDR1 SGHNT, CDR2 YENEEA. The CDR3 is 16 amino acids. This chain's CDR3 is CASRGPITGGPHEQYS. CDR3 sequence (DNA): TGTGCCAGCAGAGGCCCTATAACGGGAGGGCCCCACGAGCAGTACTCC.

This clone occurred many times. The chain couples TRBV7-2 to TRBJ2-5, with D unclear. This CDR3 is built from 14 residues. The germline V and J ends were trimmed by 1 base and 5 bases, with 11 bases remaining between them. Germline-derived CDR1 and CDR2 are SGHTA and FQGNSA. The CDR3 here is CASSLGHSGETQYF. The DNA for the CDR3 is TGTGCCAGCAGCTTAGGACACTCCGGGGAGACCCAGTACTTC.

This clone was detected ten times or more. The V gene is TRBV27, the J gene TRBJ2-7, with 13 bases matching TRBD2. The V gene end was trimmed by 3 bases and the J gene end by 0 bases; junction bases not matched to a gene: 5. Germline V gene lookup returns CDR1 MNHEY and CDR2 SMNVEV (reference sequence). This CDR3 region has 17 residues. Here the CDR3 reads CASSFRGTSGNSYEQYF. The CDR3 DNA follows: TGTGCCAGCAGTTTCCGAGGGACTAGCGGGAACTCCTACGAGCAGTACTTC.

For the CDR3, the DNA is TGTGCCAGCAGCAAAACTGAACGCACAGATACGCAGTATTTT. Translation: CASSKTERTDTQYF. The chain uses TRBV9 and TRBJ2-3, with D uncertain. Trimming left V 4 bases short and J 1 base short, with 10 bases between. Germline assignment: CDR1 SGDLS and CDR2 YYNGEE. There are 14 residues in the CDR3.

In its sample, this clone was seen a few times. The germline gene is not matched at one end of the junction; a read error may be the cause. The CDR3 loop is CAGSEALSQGNYGYTF. CDR3 DNA: TGTGCCGGCAGTGAAGCGTTGTCACAGGGGAACTATGGCTACACGTTC. The J gene is TRBJ1-2, the V gene TRBV6-1; 7 positions match TRBD1. The germline V gene encodes CDR1 MNHNS and CDR2 SASEGT. The CDR3 covers 16 residues.

This clone was counted between two and nine times. CDR3 protein: CASSPPHGVTQYF. In DNA, the CDR3 is TGTGCCAGCAGCCCACCTCACGGGGTTACGCAGTATTTT. The gene calls are TRBV7-2 and TRBJ2-3; weak D call: TRBD2 (5 bases). With 5 bases removed from V and 8 bases from J, the gap between germline ends came to 14 bases. The germline CDR1 and CDR2 sequences are SGHTA and FQGNSA. CDR3 length: 13 amino acids.

This clone has a count of ten or more. V gene TRBV4-1 combines with J gene TRBJ2-7, with 7 bases matching TRBD1. Germline CDR1 and CDR2: MGHRA and YSYEKL. This CDR3 is 15 amino acids long. Unmatched junction bases numbered 5, after V lost 0 bases and J lost 3 bases. For the CDR3, the DNA is TGCGCCAGCAGCCAAGATCCGGGACAGTACTACGAGCAGTACTTC. Amino acids: CASSQDPGQYYEQYF.

This clone has a count of ten or more. This rearrangement joins TRBV30 to TRBJ2-7; D is perhaps TRBD2 (5 bases). The germline V gene has CDR1 GTSNPN and CDR2 SVGIG (reference sequence). This CDR3 contains 15 residues. Between the trimmed V and J ends, which lost 2 bases and 2 bases, there was a span of 16 bases. The DNA for the CDR3 is TGTGCCTGGAGTTTGTACCCGCGGGCCCCCTACGAGCAGTACTTC. Residues: CAWSLYPRAPYEQYF.

This clone was seen repeatedly, ten times or more. The chain has TRBV4-1 and TRBJ2-1; the D is unclear. The CDR3 extends over 17 amino acids. CDR1 MGHRA and CDR2 YSYEKL come from the germline V gene. Trimming shortened V by 0 bases and J by 3 bases, and 15 bases separated the two germline ends. CDR3 region: CASSQEKLGDDYNEQFF. In DNA, the CDR3 is TGCGCCAGCAGCCAAGAAAAATTAGGAGATGACTACAATGAGCAGTTCTTC.

This clone was found a few times. The CDR3 DNA sequence: TGTGCCACCACTAGCGGGAGGTCCTACGAGCAGTACTTC. The encoded protein is CATTSGRSYEQYF. The V and J genes are TRBV6-2 or TRBV6-3 and TRBJ2-7, with 12 bases fitting TRBD2. V lost 10 bases and J lost 1; bases outside the gene matches: 2. CDR3 length: 13 amino acids. Germline V lookup: CDR1 MNHEY, CDR2 SVGEGT.

This clone is medium-sized. The rearrangement uses TRBV30 and TRBJ2-3; D perhaps matches TRBD1 (5 bases). The CDR3 covers 16 residues. CDR1 and CDR2 from the germline V gene are GTSNPN and SVGIG (reference sequence). The germline V and J ends were trimmed by 5 bases and 0 bases, with 18 bases remaining between them. DNA for the CDR3: TGTGCCTGGCTCATGCCAGGGCGTACTAGCACAGATACGCAGTATTTT. It encodes CAWLMPGRTSTDTQYF.

This clone appeared many times. The same CDR3 is also encoded by other DNA sequences in this sample. V gene TRBV5-6 combines with J gene TRBJ2-1; D is unresolved. V was shortened by 0 bases and J by 2 bases, with 9 bases between the two germline ends. Germline V gives CDR1 SGHDT, CDR2 YYEEEE. The CDR3 length is 15 residues. CDR3 loop: CASSLGDRAYNEQFF. The CDR3 nucleotides are TGTGCCAGCAGCTTGGGTGACCGGGCCTACAATGAGCAGTTCTTC.

This clone was found many times. The chain recombines TRBV3-1 with TRBJ1-2; perhaps TRBD1 as D (5 bases). This CDR3 is 14 amino acids long. The germline gives CDR1 LGHDT, CDR2 YNNKEL (reference sequence). The V gene lost 0 bases and the J gene lost 6 bases, with 11 bases spanning the gap. CDR3 in amino acids: CASSQDQGWDGYTF. CDR3 in DNA: TGTGCCAGCAGCCAAGACCAGGGTTGGGATGGCTACACCTTC.

The CDR3, as DNA: TGTGCCAGCAGTGGGGGCAGGGGCCTTCGAGGCACTGAAGCTTTCTTT. Translating gives CASSGGRGLRGTEAFF. This rearrangement joins TRBV6-2 or TRBV6-3 to TRBJ1-1, with D possibly being TRBD1 (6 bases). Trimming took 5 bases from V and 4 from J, leaving 20 bases between them. The CDR3 has 16 residues. CDR1 and CDR2 from the germline V gene are MNHEY and SVGEGT.

To note about this clone: This sequence may be a read error, since a much larger clone differs from it by one base. V and J are TRBV6-1 and TRBJ1-1; no clear D gene. The V gene's germline CDR1 is MNHNS and CDR2 SASEGT. CDR3 length: 13 amino acids. The CDR3 here is CACSPDMGTEAFF. For the CDR3, the DNA is TGTGCCTGCAGTCCTGACATGGGCACTGAAGCTTTCTTT.

About this clone: An end of the junction differs from the germline gene, which may be a read error. The rearrangement joins TRBV7-2 to TRBJ2-3, with D unresolved. CDR1 SGHTA and CDR2 FQGNSA come from the germline V gene. This CDR3 contains 16 residues. The CDR3 sequence is CASSLVGWSVTYTQYF. CDR3 DNA sequence: TGTGCCAGCAGCTTAGTCGGCTGGAGCGTCACATATACGCAGTATTTT.

This clone has a count of ten or more. The V gene is TRBV6-1, the J gene TRBJ2-1; no reliable D call. Germline CDR1 is MNHNS and CDR2 is SASEGT. The CDR3 spans 15 residues. The V gene lost 7 bases and the J gene lost 0 bases, with 13 bases spanning the gap. The CDR3, as DNA: TGTGCCAGCATTCTAGGTGGCGTCTCCTACAATGAGCAGTTCTTC. This codes for CASILGGVSYNEQFF.

Ten or more counts support this clone. A much larger clone lies one base from this, so it may be a read error. This chain uses TRBV11-3 with TRBJ2-3, with 7 positions matching TRBD2. The trim removed 4 bases at V and 5 bases at J, leaving 9 bases unmatched. CDR1 and CDR2 from the germline V gene are SGHNT and YENEEA. The CDR3 contains 15 residues. CDR3 residues: CASSSWGGVVDTQYF. CDR3 nucleotides: TGTGCCAGCAGCTCATGGGGGGGAGTCGTAGATACGCAGTATTTT. The whole variable domain, filled in from reference TRBV11-3 and TRBJ2-3, reads EAGVVQSPRYKIIEKKQPVAFWCNPISGHNTLYWYLQNLGQGPELLIRYENEEAVDDSQLPKDRFSAERLKGVDSTLKIQPAELGDSAVYLCASSSWGGVVDTQYFGPGTRLTVL.

This clone was seen a handful of times. This sequence joins TRBV6-1 and TRBJ1-5; D is perhaps TRBD1 (5 bases). V lost 2 bases and J 4 bases, leaving 6 bases between the germline ends. Germline CDR1 MNHNS, CDR2 SASEGT. CDR3 length: 13 amino acids. Written as DNA, the CDR3 is TGTGCCAGCAGTGAAACAGGTAATCAGCCCCAGCATTTT. It is translated as CASSETGNQPQHF.

At least ten counts were recorded for this clone. The V and J genes are TRBV27 and TRBJ2-1, with 8 bases matching TRBD1. This CDR3 has 15 amino acids. J gave up 2 bases and V 6 bases, and 6 bases lay outside the gene matches. Germline V gives CDR1 MNHEY, CDR2 SMNVEV (reference sequence). CDR3 nucleotides: TGTGCCAGCAGCCCCAACAGGGGGACCTACAATGAGCAGTTCTTC. This gives the protein CASSPNRGTYNEQFF.

This clone showed up many times. The V and J genes are TRBV7-2 and TRBJ2-3; the D is unclear. The CDR3 consists of 12 residues. V lost 5 bases and J lost 8, with 11 bases in between. Germline loops: CDR1 SGHTA, CDR2 FQGNSA. The CDR3 coding sequence is TGTGCCAGCAGCCCGACTTCGGGTACGCAGTATTTT. It yields the protein CASSPTSGTQYF.

The chain carries TRBV6-4 and TRBJ2-5, with D perhaps matching TRBD1 (6 bases). The V gene's germline CDR1 is MRHNA and CDR2 SNTAGT. V was clipped by 6 bases and J by 2 bases, with 10 bases between them. The CDR3 has 13 residues. CDR3 DNA: TGTGCCAGCAGATCCGGACAGCAAGAGACCCAGTACTTC. Its protein product is CASRSGQQETQYF.